A selection of T cell receptor beta chains follows, all from one sample in a study of post-analysis software for immune sequencing data. TCRdb reprocessed the PCR reads with MiXCR, giving one entry per CDR3 protein. The sample holds about 430,000 distinct CDR3 sequences, about 39% seen once. The sequencing input was blood. The receptors originated from a girl under 10 years old with multiple sclerosis. The CDR3 runs from the conserved cysteine through the conserved F or W. A D gene is named only where the DNA matches it firmly. Only some rows state a clone size, as once, few, many or a class for expanded clones.

clone_size,d_call,v_call,j_call,cdr3_nt,cdr3_aa
few,-,TRBV4-3,TRBJ2-7,TGCGCCAGCAGCCGTACAGGAGATGGCTACGAGCAGTACTTC,CASSRTGDGYEQYF
-,TRBD2,TRBV9,TRBJ2-3,TGTGCCAGCAGCGTAGCGGGAGCGGGACTAGGGGGCACAGATACGCAGTATTTT,CASSVAGAGLGGTDTQYF
few,-,TRBV21-1,TRBJ2-7,TGTGCCAGCAGCAAACCCGGGGAGGGATACGAGCAGTACTTC,CASSKPGEGYEQYF
-,TRBD2,TRBV7-2,TRBJ2-3,TGTGCCAGCAGCTCGACTAGCGGGAGCGTCGCAGATACGCAGTATTTT,CASSSTSGSVADTQYF
few,TRBD1,TRBV27,TRBJ1-2,TGTGCCAGCAGGGGGACAGGGACATTCGGCTACACCTTC,CASRGTGTFGYTF
-,-,TRBV7-2,TRBJ2-7,TGTGCCAGCAGCTTAGGGGTAGCGGCCTACGAGCAGTACTTC,CASSLGVAAYEQYF
-,-,TRBV28,TRBJ1-2,TGTGCCAGCAGTCTCCAGACTCCTAACTATGGCTACACCTTC,CASSLQTPNYGYTF
-,-,TRBV4-1,TRBJ2-7,TGCGCCAGCAGCCAAGATTTGGGACACCGGGGCAGCTATCAATCCTACGAGCAGTACTTC,CASSQDLGHRGSYQSYEQYF
few,-,TRBV25-1,TRBJ2-7,TGTGCCAGCAGTAAAATAGAGAGTCAGGGGAACGAGCAGTACTTC,CASSKIESQGNEQYF
-,-,TRBV4-1,TRBJ2-7,TGCGCCAGCAGCCAAGTTCCTGACAGCTCCTACGAGCAGTACTTC,CASSQVPDSSYEQYF
-,-,TRBV20-1,TRBJ2-7,TGCAGTGCTAGAGTCGCCGGACTGGGCCTTTGGGAGCAGTACTTC,CSARVAGLGLWEQYF
few,-,TRBV7-2,TRBJ2-1,TGTGCCAGCAGCCCCGGACAGTACAATGAGCAGTTCTTC,CASSPGQYNEQFF
few,-,TRBV7-6,TRBJ2-5,TGTGCCAGCCTATGGACAGGAGGGGGACAAGAGACCCAGTACTTC,CASLWTGGGQETQYF
-,-,TRBV7-7,TRBJ2-4,TGTGCCAGCTGGAGAAACATTCAGTACTTC,CASWRNIQYF
-,TRBD2,TRBV7-6,TRBJ2-3,TGTGCCAGCAGCTTACGGACTAGTGCAGATACGCAGTATTTT,CASSLRTSADTQYF
few,TRBD1,TRBV3-1,TRBJ1-1,TGTGCCAGCAGCCAAGATGGCGACAGGGGCCTAGGTGAAGCTTTCTTT,CASSQDGDRGLGEAFF
-,-,TRBV7-9,TRBJ2-3,TGTGCCAGCAGCTTAGTTTTACAGGAGAGCACGCAGTATTTT,CASSLVLQESTQYF
-,-,TRBV21-1,TRBJ1-5,TGTGCCAGCAGCAAAGGGGAAAGGGGGCTACAGCCCCAGCATTTT,CASSKGERGLQPQHF
-,-,TRBV3-1,TRBJ1-4,TGTGCCAGCAGCCACGGGCAGAAACTGTTTTTT,CASSHGQKLFF
few,-,TRBV4-1,TRBJ1-6,TGCGCCAGCAGATCCGCGGACTCCTATAATTCACCCCTCCACTTT,CASRSADSYNSPLHF
once,TRBD1,TRBV2,TRBJ1-2,TGTGCCAGCAGTGAAGCCAGACAGGGACTCATATTCTATGGCTACACTTTC,CASSEARQGLIFYGYTF
few,TRBD1,TRBV2,TRBJ2-7,TGTGCCAACTCCGGACAGGGATACGAGCAGTACTTC,CANSGQGYEQYF
once,TRBD1,TRBV20-1,TRBJ1-5,TGCAGTGCTAGGGGGGACAGCTACAATCAGCCCCAGCATTTT,CSARGDSYNQPQHF
few,TRBD2,TRBV2,TRBJ2-7,TGTGCCAGCACAATACTAGCGGACTCCTACGAGCAGTACTTC,CASTILADSYEQYF
-,-,TRBV29-1,TRBJ2-7,TGCAGCGTTGAAGATGGCTCCTACGAGCGGTACTTC,CSVEDGSYERYF
-,TRBD2,TRBV5-1,TRBJ2-7,TGCGCCAGCAGCCACCCGGGACTAGCGTTGGACGAGCAGTACTTC,CASSHPGLALDEQYF
-,TRBD1,TRBV7-2,TRBJ1-6,TGTGCCAGCAGCAGATACGGGACAGTTTATAATTCACCCCTCCACTTT,CASSRYGTVYNSPLHF
-,TRBD2,TRBV28,TRBJ2-1,TGTGCCAGCCGGGAGGGGGGGAATGAGCAGTTCTTC,CASREGGNEQFF
-,-,TRBV20-1,TRBJ1-4,TGCAGTGCTGATATGAAAGAGCAAGGACTGTTTTTT,CSADMKEQGLFF
few,-,TRBV5-1,TRBJ2-1,TGCGCCAGCAGCTTGGCCCTAGCTTGGAATGAGCAGTTCTTC,CASSLALAWNEQFF
-,-,TRBV10-3,TRBJ1-1,TGTGCCATCGGAAGGGACACTGAAGCTTTCTTT,CAIGRDTEAFF
-,-,TRBV5-6,TRBJ1-4,TGTGCCAGCAGCTTGGCCGGGGGAAAACTGTTTTTT,CASSLAGGKLFF
few,-,TRBV7-2,TRBJ2-4,TGTGCCAGCAGCTTAGTTGGGGGGAAGGAAAACATTCAGTACTTC,CASSLVGGKENIQYF
few,-,TRBV6-5,TRBJ2-5,TGTGCCAGCAGGGAGGGGTCCCAAGAGACCCAGTACTTC,CASREGSQETQYF
-,-,TRBV6-1,TRBJ2-2,TGTGCCAGCAGAGCAGGGGGGGTAGACACCGGGGAGCTGTTTTTT,CASRAGGVDTGELFF
few,-,TRBV7-9,TRBJ2-7,TGTGCCAGCAGCTTAGCTTCGGTGATCTACGAGCAGTACTTC,CASSLASVIYEQYF
-,-,TRBV6-5,TRBJ1-1,TGTGCCAGCAGTTACTCGTGGGGGGCGAACACTGAAGCTTTCTTT,CASSYSWGANTEAFF
-,-,TRBV7-2,TRBJ2-1,TGTGCCAGCAGCTTACAGGGTCTTTCGGCCTACAATGAGCAGTTCTTC,CASSLQGLSAYNEQFF
-,TRBD1,TRBV7-9,TRBJ2-1,TGTGCCAGCAGTTTGACAGGGGAGAGGGAGCACAATGAGCAGTTCTTC,CASSLTGEREHNEQFF
-,-,TRBV3-1,TRBJ1-2,TGTGCCAGCAGCCAAGTGGTGGGACGGGGCTACACCTTC,CASSQVVGRGYTF